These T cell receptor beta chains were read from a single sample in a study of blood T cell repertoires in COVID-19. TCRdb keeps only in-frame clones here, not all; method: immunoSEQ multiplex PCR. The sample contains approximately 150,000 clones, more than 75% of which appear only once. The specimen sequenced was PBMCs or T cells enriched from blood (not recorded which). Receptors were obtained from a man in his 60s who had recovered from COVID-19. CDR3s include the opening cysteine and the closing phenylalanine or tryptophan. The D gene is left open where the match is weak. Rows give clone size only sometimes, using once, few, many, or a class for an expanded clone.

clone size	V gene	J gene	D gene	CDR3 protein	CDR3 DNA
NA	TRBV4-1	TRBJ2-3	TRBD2	CASSQVAGGPADTQYF	TGCGCCAGCAGCCAAGTAGCGGGGGGGCCCGCAGATACGCAGTATTTT
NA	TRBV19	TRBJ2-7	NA	CASSIDGGPSYEQYF	TGTGCCAGTAGTATAGACGGGGGGCCCTCCTACGAGCAGTACTTC
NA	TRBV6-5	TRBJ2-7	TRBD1	CALGTERSYEQYF	TGTGCCCTGGGGACAGAAAGATCATACGAGCAGTACTTC
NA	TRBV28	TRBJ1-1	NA	CASSLLRGFNTEAFF	TGTGCCAGCAGTTTATTAAGGGGGTTTAACACTGAAGCTTTCTTT
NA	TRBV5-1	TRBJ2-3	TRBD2	CASSFSSGGSDTQYF	TGCGCCAGCAGCTTCTCAAGCGGGGGGTCAGATACGCAGTATTTT
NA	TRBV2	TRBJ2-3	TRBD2	CASIGQTGTSGSTDTQYF	TGTGCCAGCATAGGTCAAACCGGGACTAGCGGAAGCACAGATACGCAGTATTTT
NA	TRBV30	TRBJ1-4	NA	CAWRSGSFSTNEKLFF	TGTGCCTGGAGATCAGGTTCCTTTTCAACTAATGAAAAACTGTTTTTT
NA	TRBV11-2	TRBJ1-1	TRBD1	CASSIKGGSTEAFF	TGTGCCAGCAGTATAAAAGGGGGCAGCACTGAAGCTTTCTTT
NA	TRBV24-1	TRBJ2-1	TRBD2	CATGLAGLDEQFF	TGTGCCACCGGACTAGCGGGCTTAGATGAGCAGTTCTTC
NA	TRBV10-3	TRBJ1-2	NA	CAISEGADYGYTF	TGTGCCATCAGTGAGGGGGCTGACTATGGCTACACCTTC
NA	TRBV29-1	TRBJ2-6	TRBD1	CSVLGPAFGTGGAAGANVLTF	TGCAGCGTCTTGGGACCCGCCTTCGGGACAGGGGGCGCAGCTGGGGCCAACGTCCTGACTTTC
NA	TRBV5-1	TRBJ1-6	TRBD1	CASRQGDSPLHF	TGCGCCAGCAGACAGGGGGATTCACCCCTCCACTTT
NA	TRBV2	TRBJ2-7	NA	CASSEAGWSSYEQYF	TGTGCCAGCAGTGAAGCTGGGTGGAGCTCCTACGAGCAGTACTTC
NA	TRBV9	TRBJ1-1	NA	CASSVAYEAFF	TGTGCCAGCAGCGTAGCCTACGAAGCTTTCTTT
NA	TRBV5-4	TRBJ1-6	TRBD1	CASSLGRGRNSPLHF	TGTGCCAGCAGCTTAGGCAGGGGGCGCAATTCACCCCTCCACTTT
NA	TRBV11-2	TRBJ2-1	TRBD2	CASRSGLAGNNEQFF	TGTGCCAGCAGGTCGGGACTAGCGGGGAACAATGAGCAGTTCTTC
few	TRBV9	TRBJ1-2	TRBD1	CASSVDRGGAGYTF	TGTGCCAGCAGCGTAGATAGAGGGGGCGCGGGCTACACCTTC
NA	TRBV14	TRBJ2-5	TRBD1	CASSQVGTAVTQYF	TGTGCCAGCAGCCAAGTTGGGACAGCGGTGACCCAGTACTTC
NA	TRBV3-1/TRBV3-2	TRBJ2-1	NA	CASSQDPNNEQFF	TGTGCCAGCAGCCAAGATCCAAATAATGAGCAGTTCTTC
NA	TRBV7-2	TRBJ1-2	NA	CASSLGGQYYGYTF	TGTGCCAGCAGCTTAGGGGGGCAGTACTATGGCTACACCTTC
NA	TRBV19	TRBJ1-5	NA	CASRTAGQEKTNSNQPQHF	TGTGCCAGTAGGACAGCGGGGCAGGAGAAGACCAATAGCAATCAGCCCCAGCATTTT
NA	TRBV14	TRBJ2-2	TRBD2	CASSQVRGAGELFF	TGTGCCAGCAGCCAAGTGCGGGGGGCCGGGGAGCTGTTTTTT
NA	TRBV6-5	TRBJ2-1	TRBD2	CASSYRLAGLNEQFF	TGTGCCAGCAGTTACAGGCTAGCGGGCCTTAATGAGCAGTTCTTC
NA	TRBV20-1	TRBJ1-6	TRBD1	CSAERTGGF	TGCAGTGCTGAAAGGACAGGCGGCTTT
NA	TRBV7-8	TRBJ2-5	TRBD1	CASSLVWTGGRETQYF	TGTGCCAGCAGCTTAGTTTGGACAGGGGGAAGAGAGACCCAGTACTTC
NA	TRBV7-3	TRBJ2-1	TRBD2	CASSLTSGRANEQFF	TGTGCCAGCAGCTTAACTAGCGGGAGGGCAAATGAGCAGTTCTTC
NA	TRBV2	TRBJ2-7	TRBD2	CASRAGLAVYEQYF	TGTGCCAGCAGAGCGGGACTAGCAGTTTACGAGCAGTACTTC
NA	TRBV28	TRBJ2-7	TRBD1	CASSPTRQGAGYEQYF	TGTGCCAGCAGTCCTACCCGACAGGGGGCGGGTTACGAGCAGTACTTC
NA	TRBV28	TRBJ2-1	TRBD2	CASSSPHPLAGGAGEQFF	TGTGCCAGCAGCTCTCCCCACCCTCTAGCGGGGGGGGCGGGGGAGCAGTTCTTC